A single T cell receptor (beta chain) is shown here with its context. The antigen remains undetermined. Time point: persistent/refractory GD, antithyroid drugs over 5 years with positive TRAb. PBMC RNA was the source of the TCR library. It was an endocrinology department in Xi'an, China, that provided the patients. The ends lost 1 base at V and 0 bases at J; junction bases unmatched: 2. Germline CDR1 reads MGHRA; CDR2 reads YSYEKL. The CDR3 covers 16 residues. This entry belongs to a study of regulatory T cells in long-lasting Graves disease. According to the study, TCR beta libraries were built with iRepertoire HTBI primers and CDR3-region Arm-PCR. TCRdb analysed the multiplex PCR reads with MiXCR anew, one entry per CDR3 protein. This table holds about 430,000 distinct CDR3 sequences, under 25% found once. Study observations and caveats: Small numbers of samples may have cut accuracy. TRBV28, TRBJ1-2 and TRBJ2-5 were favored in persistent disease. Analyses excluded thyroid tissue, covering peripheral blood alone.

This TCR came from a female donor with Graves disease. The specimen was peripheral blood mononuclear cells (PBMCs), collected when the disease was refractory, from a patient treated with antithyroid drugs. This chain links TRBV4-1 with TRBJ2-1; 8 nucleotides agree with TRBD2. In DNA form, the CDR3 reads TGCGCCAGCAGCCAAGGACTAGCGATCTCCTACAATGAGCAGTTCTTC. Amino acids: CASSQGLAISYNEQFF.